Described below is a single T cell receptor beta chain sequence and its context. Its antigen has not been determined. No clone much larger than this one lies a single base away; base qualities are absent. The time point label here, explained by the study, means: baseline before first vaccination. Vaccinee samples were obtained from the UK trials COV001 and COV002, which included a single-blind randomized controlled phase 2/3 trial of AZD1222 (ChAdOx1 nCoV-19) in healthy adults. Trial participant PBMC samples were collected at day 0 and day 28 after the second dose for TCRbeta chain sequencing. This record belongs to a study of T cell responses to AZD1222 COVID-19 vaccine (dated by TCRdb to about 2021). Study-wide context: Because spike-specific TCR depth and breadth did not differ between the two schedules, AZD1222 recipients who got a second dose at roughly 4 weeks were pooled with those who got a second dose at roughly 12 weeks. Trial participants were enrolled into age subgroups of 18-55, 56-69 and 70-plus years, which contained around 140, 26 and 57 TCR-sequenced participants, respectively. TCR sequencing was performed for roughly 240 trial participants, of whom 200 to 210 were given two doses of AZD1222 and around 25 were given two doses of MenACWY control vaccine. Results and caveats for the whole study, not just this receptor: Epitopes outside the regions mutated in the B.1.351 and B.1.1.7 variants were reportedly recognized by nearly half of the unique spike-specific TCRs. No day 14 peak-response samples were available, so repertoires were characterized only after the peak T cell response. Participants were mostly white British, with more females than males. The authors suggested clonal diversity may have been underestimated. Spike-specific TCR breadth and depth rose significantly after two AZD1222 doses compared with day 0 and with MenACWY recipients. Vaccine-associated CD4 TCRs spanned the whole spike protein, with dominant responses in regions 160-218 and 743-854. Conclusions about previously exposed vaccinees are limited, since just 5 or 6 AZD1222 recipients were seropositive for SARS-CoV-2 at baseline. The 56-69-year group was small, and its depth increase did not reach significance, likely because of low power.

The CDR3 regions of human TCRbeta chains were analyzed by immunosequencing. The paper's data handling went like this. Repertoire TCRs were matched against a reference library of SARS-CoV-2-specific TCRs generated with the MIRA antigen-specificity platform. Breadth was defined as the fraction of unique TCRs that were SARS-CoV-2-associated, and depth was defined as the fraction of total T cells that were SARS-CoV-2-associated. Using the MIRA data, each spike-specific TCR was assigned both to the spike region to which the TCR was reactive and to a CD4 or CD8 class. Log10-transformed breadth and depth values were compared by one-way ANOVA with Sidak's multiple comparisons tests. TCRdb retrieved this table from immuneACCESS and kept in-frame rearrangements only. Not all clones are present; in checked studies, unresolved V genes account for under half, and no reason is known for the remainder. V, J and clone size reflect that table, while D and trimming were determined from the DNA. This sample lists approximately 100,000 clones; 70% to 90% were detected once. The ten largest clones capture 17% of the sample.

CDR1 PRHDT and CDR2 FYEKMQ are derived from the germline V gene (reference sequence). After removal of 5 bases from V and 5 bases from J, the junction retains 6 bases not matched to a gene. The CDR3 sequence holds 15 residues, the cysteine and phenylalanine included. Only the CDR3 part of the read is kept: 45 bases, read in frame from the first base. This sequence originates from an adult in good health. The source was peripheral blood, collected on day 0 of AZD1222 vaccination. The chain joins TRBV13 to TRBJ2-5; 12 nucleotides in the junction match TRBD2. The nucleotides read TGTGCCAGCAGCCTCCGACTAGCGGGAGTCGAGACCCAGTACTTC. The resulting protein is CASSLRLAGVETQYF.